The entry that follows covers one TCR beta chain sequence. Its cognate antigen is unknown. This record belongs to a study of PD-1 blockade in classical Hodgkin lymphoma. Study details: Intravenous nivolumab at 3 mg/kg was given to patients every 2 weeks.

Study results and limitations: Individuals initiating nivolumab under 1 year after ASCT were excluded. Complete responders' baseline diversity resembled that of newly diagnosed patients.

The assay was immunoSEQ multiplex PCR, and TCRdb's table has in-frame clones only and misses some. The repertoire holds approximately 110,000 clones, with around 90% as singletons. Described time point: cycle 4 day 1 (C4D1), after 6 weeks of nivolumab. No patient escaped relapse after autologous stem cell transplantation, and brentuximab vedotin exposure varied. CDR3 length: 13 amino acids. Germline V gene data show CDR1 as LNHDA and CDR2 as SQIVND (reference sequence). The V gene lost 10 bases and the J gene lost 4 bases, with 13 bases spanning the gap. This rearrangement joins TRBV19 to TRBJ2-2; D is ambiguous. The sequencing used peripheral blood mononuclear cells (PBMCs), collected before the fourth cycle of nivolumab. This TCR was recovered from a human donor with classical Hodgkin lymphoma. The CDR3 here is CATRVISTGELFF. The CDR3 nucleotides read TGTGCCACTAGAGTTATTAGCACCGGGGAGCTGTTTTTT.